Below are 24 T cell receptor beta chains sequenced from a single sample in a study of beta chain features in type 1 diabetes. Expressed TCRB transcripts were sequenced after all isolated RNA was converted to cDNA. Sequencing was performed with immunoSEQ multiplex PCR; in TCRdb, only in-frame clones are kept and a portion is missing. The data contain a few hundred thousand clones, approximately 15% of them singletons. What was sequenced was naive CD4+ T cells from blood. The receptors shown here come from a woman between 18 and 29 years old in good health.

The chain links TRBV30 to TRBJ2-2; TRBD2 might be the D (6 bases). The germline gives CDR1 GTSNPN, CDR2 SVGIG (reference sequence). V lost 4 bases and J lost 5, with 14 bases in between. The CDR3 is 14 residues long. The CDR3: CAWTEGLRTGELFF. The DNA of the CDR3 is TGTGCCTGGACTGAGGGACTTCGTACCGGGGAGCTGTTTTTT.

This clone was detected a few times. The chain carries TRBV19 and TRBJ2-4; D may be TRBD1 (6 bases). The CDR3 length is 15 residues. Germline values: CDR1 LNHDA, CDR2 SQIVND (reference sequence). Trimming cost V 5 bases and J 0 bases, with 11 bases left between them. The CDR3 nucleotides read TGTGCCAGTAGTTCCCTGGGACAAGCCAAAAACATTCAGTACTTC. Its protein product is CASSSLGQAKNIQYF.

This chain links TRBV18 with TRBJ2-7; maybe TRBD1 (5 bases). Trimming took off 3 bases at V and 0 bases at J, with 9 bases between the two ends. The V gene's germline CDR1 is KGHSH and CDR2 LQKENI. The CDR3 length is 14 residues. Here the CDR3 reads CASSPQGYSYEQYF. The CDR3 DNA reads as TGTGCCAGCTCACCTCAGGGCTACTCCTACGAGCAGTACTTC.

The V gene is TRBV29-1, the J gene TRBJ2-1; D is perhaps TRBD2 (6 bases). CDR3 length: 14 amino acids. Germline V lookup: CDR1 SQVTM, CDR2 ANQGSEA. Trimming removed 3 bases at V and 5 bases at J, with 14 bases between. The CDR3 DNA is TGCAGCGTTGAGGTAGAAGGACTAAACAATGAGCAGTTCTTC. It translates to CSVEVEGLNNEQFF.

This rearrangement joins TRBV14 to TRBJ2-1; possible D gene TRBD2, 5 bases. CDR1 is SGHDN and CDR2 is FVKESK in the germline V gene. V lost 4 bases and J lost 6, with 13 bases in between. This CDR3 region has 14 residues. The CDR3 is CASSRREQGNEQFF. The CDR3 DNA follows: TGTGCCAGCAGCCGAAGGGAGCAAGGCAATGAGCAGTTCTTC.

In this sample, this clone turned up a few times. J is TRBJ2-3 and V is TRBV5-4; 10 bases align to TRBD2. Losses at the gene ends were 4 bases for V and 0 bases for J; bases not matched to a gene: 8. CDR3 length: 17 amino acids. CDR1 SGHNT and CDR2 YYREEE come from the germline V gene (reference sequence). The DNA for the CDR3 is TGTGCCAGCAGCCCTTACTTGACTAGCGGGAGCACAGATACGCAGTATTTT. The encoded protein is CASSPYLTSGSTDTQYF. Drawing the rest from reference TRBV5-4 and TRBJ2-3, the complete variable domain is ETGVTQSPTHLIKTRGQQVTLRCSSQSGHNTVSWYQQALGQGPQFIFQYYREEENGRGNFPPRFSGLQFPNYSSELNVNALELDDSALYLCASSPYLTSGSTDTQYFGPGTRLTVL.

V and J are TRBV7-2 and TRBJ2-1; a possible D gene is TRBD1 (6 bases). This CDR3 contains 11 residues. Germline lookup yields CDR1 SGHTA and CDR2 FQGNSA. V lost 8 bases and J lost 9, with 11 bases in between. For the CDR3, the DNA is TGTGCCAGCCAGAGAGGGGGTGAGCAGTTCTTC. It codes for CASQRGGEQFF.

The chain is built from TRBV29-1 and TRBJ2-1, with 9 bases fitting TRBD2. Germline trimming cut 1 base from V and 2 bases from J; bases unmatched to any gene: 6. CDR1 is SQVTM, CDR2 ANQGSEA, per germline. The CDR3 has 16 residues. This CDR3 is CSVEVRSGRAYNEQFF. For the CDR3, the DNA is TGCAGCGTTGAAGTCCGTAGCGGGAGAGCCTACAATGAGCAGTTCTTC.

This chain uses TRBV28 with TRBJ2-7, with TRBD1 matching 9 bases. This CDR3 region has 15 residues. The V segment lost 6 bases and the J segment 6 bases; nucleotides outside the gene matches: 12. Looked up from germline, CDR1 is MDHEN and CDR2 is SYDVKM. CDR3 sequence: CASSRPGQGLVEQYF. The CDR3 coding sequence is TGTGCCAGCAGCCGGCCGGGACAGGGTCTCGTCGAGCAGTACTTC.

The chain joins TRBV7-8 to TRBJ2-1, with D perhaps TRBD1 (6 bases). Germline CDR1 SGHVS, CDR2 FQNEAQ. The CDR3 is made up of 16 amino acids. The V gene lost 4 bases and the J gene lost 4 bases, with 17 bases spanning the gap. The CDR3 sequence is CASSSTGVGRYNEQFF. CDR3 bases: TGTGCCAGCAGCTCGACAGGAGTAGGAAGATACAATGAGCAGTTCTTC.

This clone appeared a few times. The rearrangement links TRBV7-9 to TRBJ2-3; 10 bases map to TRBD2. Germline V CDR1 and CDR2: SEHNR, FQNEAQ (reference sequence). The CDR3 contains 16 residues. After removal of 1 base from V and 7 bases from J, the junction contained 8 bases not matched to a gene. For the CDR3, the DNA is TGTGCCAGCAGCTTAGTATTAGCGGGAGGACGGAATACGCAGTATTTT. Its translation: CASSLVLAGGRNTQYF.

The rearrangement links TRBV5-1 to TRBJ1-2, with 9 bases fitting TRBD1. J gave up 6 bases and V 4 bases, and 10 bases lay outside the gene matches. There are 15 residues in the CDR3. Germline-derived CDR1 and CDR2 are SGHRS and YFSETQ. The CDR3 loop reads CASSPNRGRWDGYTF. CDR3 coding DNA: TGCGCCAGCAGCCCCAACAGGGGGCGATGGGATGGCTACACCTTC. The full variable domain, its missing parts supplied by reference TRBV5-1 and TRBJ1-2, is KAGVTQTPRYLIKTRGQQVTLSCSPISGHRSVSWYQQTPGQGLQFLFEYFSETQRNKGNFPGRFSGRQFSNSRSEMNVSTLELGDSALYLCASSPNRGRWDGYTFGSGTRLTVV.

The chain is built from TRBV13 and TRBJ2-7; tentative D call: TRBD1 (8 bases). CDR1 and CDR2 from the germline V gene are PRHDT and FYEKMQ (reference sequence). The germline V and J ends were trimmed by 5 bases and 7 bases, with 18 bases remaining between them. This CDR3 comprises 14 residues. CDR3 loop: CASSPRQGRGEQYF. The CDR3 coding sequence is TGTGCCAGCAGCCCTCGACAGGGGAGGGGGGAGCAGTACTTC.

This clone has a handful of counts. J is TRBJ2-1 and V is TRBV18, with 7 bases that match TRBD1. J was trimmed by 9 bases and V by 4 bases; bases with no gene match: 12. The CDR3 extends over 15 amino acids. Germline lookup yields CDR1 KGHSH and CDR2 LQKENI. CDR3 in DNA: TGTGCCAGCTCACGGACAGGCCCCGGACGATCTGAGCAGTTCTTC. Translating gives CASSRTGPGRSEQFF.

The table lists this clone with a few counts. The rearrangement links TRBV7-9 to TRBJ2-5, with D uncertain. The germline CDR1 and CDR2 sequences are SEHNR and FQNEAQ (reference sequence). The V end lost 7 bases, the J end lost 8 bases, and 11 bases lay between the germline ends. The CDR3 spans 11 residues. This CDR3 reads CASTDGGTQYF. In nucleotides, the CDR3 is TGTGCCAGCACCGACGGCGGTACCCAGTACTTC.

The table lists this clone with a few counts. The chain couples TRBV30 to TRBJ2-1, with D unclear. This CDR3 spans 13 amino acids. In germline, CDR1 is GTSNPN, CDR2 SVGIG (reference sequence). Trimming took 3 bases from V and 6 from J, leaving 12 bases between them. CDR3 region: CAWSPSIPNEQFF. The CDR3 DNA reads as TGTGCCTGGAGCCCCTCTATTCCCAATGAGCAGTTCTTC. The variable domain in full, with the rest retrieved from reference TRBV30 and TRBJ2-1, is SQTIHQWPATLVQPVGSPLSLECTVEGTSNPNLYWYRQAAGRGLQLLFYSVGIGQISSEVPQNLSASRPQDRQFILSSKKLLLSDSGFYLCAWSPSIPNEQFFGPGTRLTVL.

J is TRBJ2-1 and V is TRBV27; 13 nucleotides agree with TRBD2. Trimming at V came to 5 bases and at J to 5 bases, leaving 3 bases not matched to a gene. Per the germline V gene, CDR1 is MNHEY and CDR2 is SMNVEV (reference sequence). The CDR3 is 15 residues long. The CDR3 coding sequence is TGTGCCAGCAGTGGACTAGCGGGAGCCGACAATGAGCAGTTCTTC. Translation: CASSGLAGADNEQFF.

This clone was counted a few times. CDR3 protein: CASSSPTGGAVHNEQFF. CDR3 coding DNA: TGTGCCAGCAGCTCCCCAACAGGGGGCGCGGTCCACAATGAGCAGTTCTTC. The chain links TRBV7-9 to TRBJ2-1, with 9 bases aligning to TRBD1. J lost 5 bases, V lost 4 bases, and 12 bases had no gene match. Germline V gene data show CDR1 as SEHNR and CDR2 as FQNEAQ (reference sequence). The CDR3 extends over 17 amino acids.

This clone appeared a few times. The CDR3 nucleotides read TGTGCCAGCAGCTTAGAGAACCCCGCTAGCGGGTACAATGAGCAGTTCTTC. Amino acids: CASSLENPASGYNEQFF. The genes are TRBV7-2 and TRBJ2-1, with TRBD2 matching 8 bases. Unmatched junction bases numbered 9, after V lost 1 base and J lost 4 bases. CDR3 length: 17 residues. Per the germline V gene, CDR1 is SGHTA and CDR2 is FQGNSA.

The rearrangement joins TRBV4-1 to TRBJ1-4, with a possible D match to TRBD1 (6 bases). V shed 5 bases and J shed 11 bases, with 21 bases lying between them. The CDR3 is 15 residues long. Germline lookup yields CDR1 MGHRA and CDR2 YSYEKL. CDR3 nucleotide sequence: TGCGCCAGCAGCGACACCGGGACAAATTTAGTCAAACTGTTTTTT. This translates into CASSDTGTNLVKLFF.

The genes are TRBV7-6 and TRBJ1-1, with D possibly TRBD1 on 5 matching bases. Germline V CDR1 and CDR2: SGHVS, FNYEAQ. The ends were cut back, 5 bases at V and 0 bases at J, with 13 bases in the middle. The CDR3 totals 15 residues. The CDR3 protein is CASSPQGIMNTEAFF. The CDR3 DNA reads TGTGCCAGCAGCCCGCAGGGAATCATGAACACTGAAGCTTTCTTT.

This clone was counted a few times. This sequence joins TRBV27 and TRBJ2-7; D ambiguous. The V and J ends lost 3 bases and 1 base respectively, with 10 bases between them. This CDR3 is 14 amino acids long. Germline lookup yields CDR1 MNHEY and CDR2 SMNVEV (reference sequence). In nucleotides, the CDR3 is TGTGCCAGCAGTTTGCTCCCACTTTCCTACGAGCAGTACTTC. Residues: CASSLLPLSYEQYF.

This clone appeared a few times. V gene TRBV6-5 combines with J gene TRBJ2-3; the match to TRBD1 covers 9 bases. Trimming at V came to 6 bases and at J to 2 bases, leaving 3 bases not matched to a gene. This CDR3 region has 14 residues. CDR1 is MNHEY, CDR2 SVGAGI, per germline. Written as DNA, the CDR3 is TGTGCCAGCAGCTGGGACAGGGCCACAGATACGCAGTATTTT. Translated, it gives CASSWDRATDTQYF.

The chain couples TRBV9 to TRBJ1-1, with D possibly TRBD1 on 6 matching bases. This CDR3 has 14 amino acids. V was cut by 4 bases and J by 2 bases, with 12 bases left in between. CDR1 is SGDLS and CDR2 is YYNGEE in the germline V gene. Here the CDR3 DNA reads TGTGCCAGCAGCCTACAGGGTATAAACACTGAAGCTTTCTTT. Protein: CASSLQGINTEAFF.